One T cell receptor (beta chain) is described in this entry. As yet, its antigen is unknown. The method was immunoSEQ multiplex PCR; TCRdb's version includes in-frame clones alone and lacks a portion of them. The sample records 30,000 to 45,000 clones, about 93% being singletons. Germline values: CDR1 SGHAT, CDR2 FQNNGV. With 5 bases clipped from V and 4 bases from J, the junction kept 12 bases outside the gene matches. CDR3 size: 16 residues. The sample belongs to a study of T cells in tuberculosis. General study results and limits: A GMM-specific repertoire classifier reached roughly 87% accuracy, AUROC 0.90.

Latent tuberculosis screening used tuberculin skin test and IGRA at entry. Input material: PBMCs. The TCR originated in a donor between 10 and 35 years old with latent tuberculosis or without tuberculosis infection. The chain employs TRBV11-2 and TRBJ1-2; TRBD1 matches at 8 bases. This chain's CDR3 is CASSPTTGDSPYGYTF. The CDR3 DNA sequence: TGTGCCAGCAGCCCAACGACAGGGGATAGTCCCTATGGCTACACCTTC.